One sample yielded the 25 T cell receptor beta chains listed below, sequenced in a study of OX40 agonist ivuxolimab in advanced cancers. Library generation was performed with the immunoSEQ multiplex PCR assay. Entries here come from immuneACCESS through TCRdb and include only in-frame sequences with V and J called. Some clones fail to appear in such tables; in the studies checked, an unresolved V gene covers under half of the shortfall, and the cause of the remainder is unknown. The sample table holds about 22,000 clones, of which 84% were seen once. 30% to 40% of the sample belongs to the ten largest clones. The source was CD4+ or CD8+ T cells sorted from blood, collected in a trial of the OX40 agonist ivuxolimab. The receptors were gathered from an adult with an advanced solid tumor such as melanoma, head and neck, liver or kidney cancer.

V usage is TRBV7-8 and J usage is TRBJ2-7; TRBD1 agrees at 7 bases. With V trimmed by 1 base and J by 2 bases, 8 bases remained unmatched. The CDR3 sequence is 16 residues long. CDR1 SGHVS and CDR2 FQNEAQ come from the germline V gene. CDR3 protein: CASSLGDRWYPYEQYF. The CDR3 DNA sequence: TGTGCCAGCAGCTTAGGGGACAGATGGTATCCCTACGAGCAGTACTTC.

Comment on this clone: The sample contains more than one DNA sequence encoding this CDR3. The chain couples TRBV27 to TRBJ2-7; 7 nucleotides agree with TRBD2. CDR1 is MNHEY, CDR2 SMNVEV, per germline (reference sequence). V shed 8 bases, J shed 6 bases, and the junction held 4 bases outside the gene matches. The CDR3 sequence is 11 residues long. CDR3 sequence: CASRWGGEQYF. CDR3 DNA sequence: TGTGCCAGCCGCTGGGGGGGCGAGCAGTACTTC.

This chain links TRBV7-9 with TRBJ2-5, with 9 positions matching TRBD1. The CDR3 is made up of 14 amino acids. With 4 bases clipped from V and 5 bases from J, the junction kept 5 bases outside the gene matches. The germline gives CDR1 SEHNR, CDR2 FQNEAQ (reference sequence). Here the CDR3 reads CASSWTGEEETQYF. The CDR3 region has the DNA TGTGCCAGCAGCTGGACAGGGGAGGAGGAGACCCAGTACTTC.

The V call is TRBV27, the J call TRBJ2-7, with TRBD1 matching over 7 bases. With V trimmed by 8 bases and J by 2 bases, 15 bases remained unmatched. This CDR3 region has 16 residues. The germline CDR1 and CDR2 sequences are MNHEY and SMNVEV (reference sequence). In DNA, the CDR3 is TGTGCCAGCTTAACCCGAAGGGACAGTGAAACCTACGAGCAGTACTTC. Protein product: CASLTRRDSETYEQYF.

The chain carries TRBV9 and TRBJ2-5, with TRBD2 matching 9 bases. CDR3 length: 15 amino acids. After removal of 1 base from V and 5 bases from J, the junction contained 6 bases not matched to a gene. Germline assignment: CDR1 SGDLS and CDR2 YYNGEE. DNA for the CDR3: TGTGCCAGCAGCGTAAATAGCGGGAGCGGGGAGACCCAGTACTTC. Amino acid sequence: CASSVNSGSGETQYF.

V and J are TRBV28 and TRBJ2-7, with unresolved D. Germline V gives CDR1 MDHEN, CDR2 SYDVKM. V was pared by 6 bases and J by 3 bases, with 12 bases between. The CDR3 has 13 amino acids. Here the CDR3 reads CASSQGINYEQYF. The CDR3 DNA follows: TGTGCCAGCAGCCAAGGGATTAACTACGAGCAGTACTTC.

The rearrangement joins TRBV6-5 to TRBJ2-2, with D possibly matching TRBD2 (5 bases). Germline CDR1 MNHEY, CDR2 SVGAGI. The CDR3 spans 14 residues. V lost 6 bases and J lost 2, with 10 bases in between. The CDR3 protein is CASRNGINTGELFF. The CDR3 DNA reads TGTGCCAGCAGGAACGGGATAAACACCGGGGAGCTGTTTTTT.

The DNA of the CDR3 is TGTGCCAGCAGTGCAAAGACAAGCCCCTACGAGCAGTACTTC. Amino acids: CASSAKTSPYEQYF. The gene calls are TRBV28 and TRBJ2-7; D call uncertain. V was shortened by 5 bases and J by 2 bases, with 13 bases between the two germline ends. Germline-derived CDR1 and CDR2 are MDHEN and SYDVKM. The CDR3 spans 14 residues.

J is TRBJ1-5 and V is TRBV6-1; maybe TRBD1 (5 bases). V lost 2 bases and J 2 bases, leaving 13 bases between the germline ends. From germline, CDR1 is MNHNS and CDR2 SASEGT. The CDR3 length is 16 residues. This chain's CDR3 is CASSEPWGWGNQPQHF. The CDR3 DNA follows: TGTGCCAGCAGTGAACCGTGGGGGTGGGGCAATCAGCCCCAGCATTTT.

The chain couples TRBV7-9 to TRBJ2-1; maybe TRBD2 (7 bases). CDR1 is SEHNR and CDR2 is FQNEAQ in the germline V gene (reference sequence). Trimming removed 1 base at V and 3 bases at J, with 13 bases between. This CDR3 has 16 residues. CDR3 loop: CASSLVGGLFYNEQFF. The CDR3 DNA sequence: TGTGCCAGCAGCTTAGTCGGGGGGCTTTTCTACAATGAGCAGTTCTTC.

This clone was observed a few times. The chain joins TRBV6-1 to TRBJ2-3, with 12 bases aligning to TRBD2. Germline V CDR1 and CDR2: MNHNS, SASEGT. The CDR3 covers 15 residues. V was clipped by 2 bases and J by 4 bases; unmatched bases: 1. CDR3 residues: CASSELAGGPDTQYF. The DNA for the CDR3 is TGTGCCAGCAGTGAACTAGCGGGGGGGCCAGATACGCAGTATTTT.

The chain has TRBV10-1 and TRBJ2-2; possibly TRBD1 or TRBD2 for D (5 bases each). The CDR3 spans 17 residues. Germline V gene sequence: CDR1 WNHNN, CDR2 SYGVQD (reference sequence). V lost 3 bases and J lost 1, with 15 bases in between. The CDR3 sequence is CASSEPSGPGNTGELFF. The CDR3 DNA reads as TGCGCCAGCAGTGAACCTTCGGGACCCGGGAACACCGGGGAGCTGTTTTTT.

V usage is TRBV7-9 and J usage is TRBJ1-1; TRBD1 aligns across 8 bases. The CDR3 totals 14 residues. Germline trimming cut 6 bases from V and 3 bases from J; bases unmatched to any gene: 6. The germline V gene has CDR1 SEHNR and CDR2 FQNEAQ (reference sequence). The CDR3 nucleotides are TGTGCCAGCAGGCCCTTACAGGGGGACACTGAAGCTTTCTTT. It translates to CASRPLQGDTEAFF. The entire variable domain, with the rest obtained from reference TRBV7-9 and TRBJ1-1, is as follows: DTGVSQNPRHKITKRGQNVTFRCDPISEHNRLYWYRQTLGQGPEFLTYFQNEAQLEKSRLLSDRFSAERPKGSFSTLEIQRTEQGDSAMYLCASRPLQGDTEAFFGQGTRLTVV.

CDR3 DNA: TGTGCCAGCAGCCCTACCTCCCAGTATCGAGAAGCTTTCTTT. Its translation: CASSPTSQYREAFF. The chain recombines TRBV7-9 with TRBJ1-1, with D unresolved. Trimming removed 5 bases at V and 8 bases at J, with 18 bases between. CDR3 length equals 14 residues. Germline V gives CDR1 SEHNR, CDR2 FQNEAQ (reference sequence).

The chain recombines TRBV6-5 with TRBJ2-7; 7 bases fit TRBD2. The V segment lost 5 bases and the J segment 7 bases; nucleotides outside the gene matches: 8. The CDR3 is 13 amino acids. Germline CDR1 is MNHEY and CDR2 is SVGAGI. The CDR3 reads CASSLNGGGEQYF. The CDR3 nucleotides read TGTGCCAGCAGTCTCAACGGGGGAGGGGAGCAGTACTTC.

CDR3 amino acids: CASSRESGTDTQYF. CDR3 DNA sequence: TGTGCCAGCTCACGGGAGTCGGGCACAGATACGCAGTATTTT. This rearrangement joins TRBV18 to TRBJ2-3, with D possibly matching TRBD2 (5 bases). The CDR3 totals 14 residues. Germline V gene data show CDR1 as KGHSH and CDR2 as LQKENI. Between the trimmed V and J ends, which lost 4 bases and 1 base, there was a span of 9 bases.

The chain employs TRBV11-2 and TRBJ1-2, with D tentatively TRBD1 (5 bases). Germline V gives CDR1 SGHAT, CDR2 FQNNGV. CDR3 length: 14 residues. Trimming stripped 5 bases from V and 6 bases from J, with 16 bases between. The CDR3 DNA sequence: TGTGCCAGCAGCCCCCCGTTCGGGGGGGATGGCTACACCTTC. It codes for CASSPPFGGDGYTF.

This sequence joins TRBV5-1 and TRBJ2-1; maybe TRBD1 (5 bases). The V end was cut by 5 bases, the J end by 0 bases, with 9 bases between. In germline, CDR1 is SGHRS, CDR2 YFSETQ. CDR3 length: 14 residues. The CDR3, as DNA: TGCGCCAGCAGACCGGACATCTCCTACAATGAGCAGTTCTTC. Protein sequence: CASRPDISYNEQFF.

There are a few counts of this clone. This chain connects TRBV7-9 to TRBJ1-4; D not certain. The V end was cut by 2 bases, the J end by 6 bases, with 16 bases between. CDR3 length equals 16 residues. Germline CDR1 SEHNR, CDR2 FQNEAQ (reference sequence). This CDR3 reads CASSLSIGRYDEKLFF. The DNA of the CDR3 is TGTGCCAGCAGCTTATCGATTGGGAGGTATGATGAAAAACTGTTTTTT.

V is TRBV11-3 and J is TRBJ2-5; D gene uncertain. Trimming removed 5 bases from V and 2 bases from J, with 12 bases in between. The length of the CDR3 is 14 residues. The germline gives CDR1 SGHNT, CDR2 YENEEA. CDR3 nucleotide sequence: TGTGCCAGCAGCCCCCGCAGCGAACAAGAGACCCAGTACTTC. Its translation is CASSPRSEQETQYF.

The J gene is TRBJ1-1, the V gene TRBV7-6; D remains unclear. Germline CDR1 and CDR2: SGHVS and FNYEAQ. Trimming shortened V by 1 base and J by 8 bases, and 11 bases separated the two germline ends. This CDR3 is built from 13 residues. The CDR3 coding sequence is TGTGCCAGCAGCTTAGGCACGGAGTCGGAAGCTTTCTTT. Protein sequence: CASSLGTESEAFF. Supplemented by reference TRBV7-6 and TRBJ1-1, the full variable domain reads GAGVSQSPRYKVTKRGQDVALRCDPISGHVSLYWYRQALGQGPEFLTYFNYEAQQDKSGLPNDRFSAERPEGSISTLTIQRTEQRDSAMYRCASSLGTESEAFFGQGTRLTVV.

The gene calls are TRBV7-8 and TRBJ2-2; D remains unclear. Per the germline V gene, CDR1 is SGHVS and CDR2 is FQNEAQ. V was shortened by 1 base and J by 4 bases, with 7 bases between the two germline ends. The CDR3 is 14 residues long. CDR3 nucleotide sequence: TGTGCCAGCAGCTTAGAGCTGGTCACCGGGGAGCTGTTTTTT. It encodes CASSLELVTGELFF.

The rearrangement uses TRBV7-3 and TRBJ2-1; no clear D gene. This CDR3 comprises 12 residues. V was shortened by 3 bases and J by 9 bases, with 9 bases between the two germline ends. CDR1 is SGHTA, CDR2 FQGTGA, per germline. CDR3: CASSFLVCEQFF. The CDR3 DNA sequence: TGTGCCAGCAGCTTTCTAGTGTGTGAGCAGTTCTTC.

The chain couples TRBV5-1 to TRBJ2-7; 9 bases are a match to TRBD1. Germline trimming cut 3 bases from V and 3 bases from J; bases unmatched to any gene: 1. The V gene's germline CDR1 is SGHRS and CDR2 YFSETQ. The CDR3 loop spans 13 amino acids. This chain's CDR3 is CASSWGQGYEQYF. In DNA form, the CDR3 reads TGCGCCAGCAGCTGGGGACAGGGCTACGAGCAGTACTTC.

The chain has TRBV7-6 and TRBJ2-1; no clear D. This CDR3 is built from 15 residues. Germline assignment: CDR1 SGHVS and CDR2 FNYEAQ. V was pared by 3 bases and J by 2 bases, with 11 bases between. The CDR3 DNA sequence: TGTGCCAGCAGCTTTATGCAGGCTACCTACAATGAGCAGTTCTTC. As protein: CASSFMQATYNEQFF.